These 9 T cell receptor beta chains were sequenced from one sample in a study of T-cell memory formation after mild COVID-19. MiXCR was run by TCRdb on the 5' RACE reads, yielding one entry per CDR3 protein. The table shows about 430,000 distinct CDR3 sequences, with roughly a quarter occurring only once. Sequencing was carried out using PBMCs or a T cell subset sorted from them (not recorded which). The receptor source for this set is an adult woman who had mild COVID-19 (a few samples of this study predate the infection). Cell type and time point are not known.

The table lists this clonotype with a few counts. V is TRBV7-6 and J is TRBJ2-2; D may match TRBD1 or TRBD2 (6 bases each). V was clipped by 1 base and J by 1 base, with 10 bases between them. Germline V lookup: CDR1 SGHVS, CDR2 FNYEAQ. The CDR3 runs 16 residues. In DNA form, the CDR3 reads TGTGCCAGCAGCTTAGAGGCGGGACAGAACACCGGGGAGCTGTTTTTT. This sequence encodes CASSLEAGQNTGELFF.

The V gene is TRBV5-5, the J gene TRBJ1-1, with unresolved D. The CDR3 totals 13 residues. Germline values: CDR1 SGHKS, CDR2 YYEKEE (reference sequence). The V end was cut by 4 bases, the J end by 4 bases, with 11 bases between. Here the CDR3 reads CASSHTWSTEAFF. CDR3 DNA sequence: TGTGCCAGCAGCCACACATGGAGCACTGAAGCTTTCTTT.

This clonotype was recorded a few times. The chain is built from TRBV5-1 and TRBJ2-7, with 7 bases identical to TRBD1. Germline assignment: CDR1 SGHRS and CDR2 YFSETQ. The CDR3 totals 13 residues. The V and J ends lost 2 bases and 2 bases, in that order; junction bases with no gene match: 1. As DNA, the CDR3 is TGCGCCAGCAGCTTCACAGGGGCCTACGAGCAGTACTTC. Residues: CASSFTGAYEQYF.

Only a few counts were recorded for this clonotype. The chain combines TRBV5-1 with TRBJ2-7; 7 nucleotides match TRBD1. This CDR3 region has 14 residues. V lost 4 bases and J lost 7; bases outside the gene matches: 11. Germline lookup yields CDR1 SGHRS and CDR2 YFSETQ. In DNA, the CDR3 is TGCGCCAGCAGCCCAGGGACAGCTCCTACTGAGCAGTACTTC. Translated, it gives CASSPGTAPTEQYF.

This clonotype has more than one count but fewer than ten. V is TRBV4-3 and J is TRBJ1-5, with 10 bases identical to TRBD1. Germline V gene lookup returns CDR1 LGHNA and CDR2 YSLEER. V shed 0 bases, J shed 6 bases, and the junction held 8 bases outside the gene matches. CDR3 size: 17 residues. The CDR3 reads CASSQDPGGTGVQPQHF. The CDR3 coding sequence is TGCGCCAGCAGCCAAGACCCCGGTGGGACAGGGGTTCAGCCCCAGCATTTT.

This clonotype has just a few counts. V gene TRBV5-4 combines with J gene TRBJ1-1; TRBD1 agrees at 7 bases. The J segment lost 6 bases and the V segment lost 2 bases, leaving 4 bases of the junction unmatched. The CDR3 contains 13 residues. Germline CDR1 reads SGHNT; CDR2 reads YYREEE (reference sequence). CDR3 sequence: CASSLQGRSEAFF. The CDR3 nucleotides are TGTGCCAGCAGCTTACAGGGGCGCTCTGAAGCTTTCTTT.

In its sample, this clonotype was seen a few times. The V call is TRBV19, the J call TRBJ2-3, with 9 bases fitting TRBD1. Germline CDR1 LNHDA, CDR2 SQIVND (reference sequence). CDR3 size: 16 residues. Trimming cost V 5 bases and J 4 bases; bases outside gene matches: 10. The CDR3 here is CASSLTGGGYADTQYF. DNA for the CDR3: TGTGCCAGTAGTCTAACAGGGGGCGGATACGCAGATACGCAGTATTTT.

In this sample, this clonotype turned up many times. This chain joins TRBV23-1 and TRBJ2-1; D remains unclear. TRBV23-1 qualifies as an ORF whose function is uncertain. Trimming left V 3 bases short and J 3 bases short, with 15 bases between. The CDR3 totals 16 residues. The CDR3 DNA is TGCGCCAGCAGTCACTCCGAGAAGACTGGCTACAATGAGCAGTTCTTC. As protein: CASSHSEKTGYNEQFF.

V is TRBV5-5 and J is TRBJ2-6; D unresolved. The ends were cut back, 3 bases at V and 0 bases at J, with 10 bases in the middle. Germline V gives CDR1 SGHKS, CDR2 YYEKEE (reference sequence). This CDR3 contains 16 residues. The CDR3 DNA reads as TGTGCCAGCAGCTCGGCCAGCTTCTCTGGGGCCAACGTCCTGACTTTC. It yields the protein CASSSASFSGANVLTF.